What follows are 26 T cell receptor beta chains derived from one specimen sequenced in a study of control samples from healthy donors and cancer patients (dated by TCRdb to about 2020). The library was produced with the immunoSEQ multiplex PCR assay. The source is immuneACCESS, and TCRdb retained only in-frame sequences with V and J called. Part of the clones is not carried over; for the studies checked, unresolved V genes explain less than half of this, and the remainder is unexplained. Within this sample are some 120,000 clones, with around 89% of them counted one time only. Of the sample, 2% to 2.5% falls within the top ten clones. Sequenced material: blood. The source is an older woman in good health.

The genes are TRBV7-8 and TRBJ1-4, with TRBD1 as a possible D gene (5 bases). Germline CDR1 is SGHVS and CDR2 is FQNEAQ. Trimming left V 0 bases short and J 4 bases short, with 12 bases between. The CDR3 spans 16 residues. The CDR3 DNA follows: TGTGCCAGCAGCTTAGCGCGAGGGACCTTTAATGAAAAACTGTTTTTT. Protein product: CASSLARGTFNEKLFF.

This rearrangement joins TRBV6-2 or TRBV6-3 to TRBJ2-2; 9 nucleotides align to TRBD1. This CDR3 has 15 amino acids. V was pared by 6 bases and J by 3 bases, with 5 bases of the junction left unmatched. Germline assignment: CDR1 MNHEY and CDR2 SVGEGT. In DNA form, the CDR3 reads TGTGCCAGCAGCCGACAGGGGGGTGACACCGGGGAGCTGTTTTTT. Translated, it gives CASSRQGGDTGELFF.

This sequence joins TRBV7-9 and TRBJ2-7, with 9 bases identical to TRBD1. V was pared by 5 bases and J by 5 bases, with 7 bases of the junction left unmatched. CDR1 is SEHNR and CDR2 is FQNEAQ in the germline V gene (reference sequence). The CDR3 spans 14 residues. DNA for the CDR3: TGTGCCAGCAGCACCGGACAGGGGATCCACGAGCAGTACTTC. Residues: CASSTGQGIHEQYF.

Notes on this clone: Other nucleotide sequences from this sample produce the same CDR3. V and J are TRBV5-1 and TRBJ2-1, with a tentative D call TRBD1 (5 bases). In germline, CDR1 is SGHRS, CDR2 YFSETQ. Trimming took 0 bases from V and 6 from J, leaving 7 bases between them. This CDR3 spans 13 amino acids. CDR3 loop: CASSLGQGNEQFF. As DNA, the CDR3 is TGCGCCAGCAGCTTGGGGCAGGGCAATGAGCAGTTCTTC.

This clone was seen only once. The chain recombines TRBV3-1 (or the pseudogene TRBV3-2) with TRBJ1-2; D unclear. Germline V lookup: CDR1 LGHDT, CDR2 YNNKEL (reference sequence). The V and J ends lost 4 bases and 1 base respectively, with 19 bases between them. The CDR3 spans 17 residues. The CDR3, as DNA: TGTGCCAGCAGCCCACTCTCTATTGGGAGAAATAACTATGGCTACACCTTC. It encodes CASSPLSIGRNNYGYTF.

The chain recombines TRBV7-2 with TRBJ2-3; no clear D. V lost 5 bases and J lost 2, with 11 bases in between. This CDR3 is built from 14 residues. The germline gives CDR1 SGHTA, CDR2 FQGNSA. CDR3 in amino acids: CASSEMRFTDTQYF. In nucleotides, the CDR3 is TGTGCCAGCAGCGAAATGAGGTTCACAGATACGCAGTATTTT.

The CDR3 is CASSEAHRGYGYTF. In nucleotides, the CDR3 is TGTGCCAGCAGTGAAGCTCACCGGGGCTATGGCTACACCTTC. The genes are TRBV6-1 and TRBJ1-2; D ambiguous. Trimming took 0 bases from V and 4 from J, leaving 9 bases between them. The CDR3 totals 14 residues. Germline V gene sequence: CDR1 MNHNS, CDR2 SASEGT.

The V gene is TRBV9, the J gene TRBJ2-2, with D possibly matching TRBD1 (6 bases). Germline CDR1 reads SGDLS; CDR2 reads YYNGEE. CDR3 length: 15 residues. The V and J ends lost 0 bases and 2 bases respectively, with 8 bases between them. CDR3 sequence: CASSVAGQNTGELFF. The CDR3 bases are TGTGCCAGCAGCGTAGCGGGACAAAACACCGGGGAGCTGTTTTTT.

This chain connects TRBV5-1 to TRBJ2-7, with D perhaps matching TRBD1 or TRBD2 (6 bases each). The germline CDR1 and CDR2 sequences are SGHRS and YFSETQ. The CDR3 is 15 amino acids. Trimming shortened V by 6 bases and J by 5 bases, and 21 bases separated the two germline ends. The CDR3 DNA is TGCGCCAGCACGGGGCCCTCCGGGGGCGGGAACGAGCAGTACTTC. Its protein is CASTGPSGGGNEQYF.

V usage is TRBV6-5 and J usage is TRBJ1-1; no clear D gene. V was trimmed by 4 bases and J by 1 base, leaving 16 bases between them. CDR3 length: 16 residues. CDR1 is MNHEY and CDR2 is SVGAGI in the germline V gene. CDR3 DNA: TGTGCCAGCAGTTCCCAAAAAGGAAGGTGGAACACTGAAGCTTTCTTT. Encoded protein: CASSSQKGRWNTEAFF.

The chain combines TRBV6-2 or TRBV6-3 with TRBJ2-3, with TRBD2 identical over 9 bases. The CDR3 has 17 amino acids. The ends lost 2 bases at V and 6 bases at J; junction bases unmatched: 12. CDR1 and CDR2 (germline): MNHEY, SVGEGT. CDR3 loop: CASSYGGSSGTSDTQYF. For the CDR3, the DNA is TGTGCCAGCAGTTACGGTGGGTCTAGCGGGACCTCTGATACGCAGTATTTT.

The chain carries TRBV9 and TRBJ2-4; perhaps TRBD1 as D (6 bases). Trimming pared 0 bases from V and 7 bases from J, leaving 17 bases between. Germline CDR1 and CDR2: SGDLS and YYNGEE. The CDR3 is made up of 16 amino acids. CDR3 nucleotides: TGTGCCAGCAGCGTAGGTCCGACCCAGGGGCGGAACATTCAGTACTTC. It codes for CASSVGPTQGRNIQYF.

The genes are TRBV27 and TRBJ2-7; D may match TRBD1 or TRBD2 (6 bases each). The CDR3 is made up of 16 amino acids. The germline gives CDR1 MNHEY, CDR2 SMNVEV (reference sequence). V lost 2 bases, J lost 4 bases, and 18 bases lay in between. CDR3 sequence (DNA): TGTGCCAGCAGTTTAGAGGGGGGCAGGGGCTCTTACGAGCAGTACTTC. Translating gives CASSLEGGRGSYEQYF.

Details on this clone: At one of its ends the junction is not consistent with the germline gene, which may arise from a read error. CDR3 amino acids: CARSPGGARTTGELFF. Written as DNA, the CDR3 is TGCGCCCGCAGCCCGGGGGGGGCCCGAACGACCGGGGAGCTGTTTTTT. The chain carries TRBV5-1 and TRBJ2-2, with TRBD2 matching 8 bases. The germline CDR1 and CDR2 sequences are SGHRS and YFSETQ. This CDR3 has 16 residues.

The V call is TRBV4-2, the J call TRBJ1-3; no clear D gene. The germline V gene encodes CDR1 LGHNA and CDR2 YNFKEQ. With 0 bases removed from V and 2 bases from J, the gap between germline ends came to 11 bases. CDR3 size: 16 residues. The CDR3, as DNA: TGTGCCAGCAGCCAAGATCCGCCAGAAGCTGGAAACACCATATATTTT. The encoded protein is CASSQDPPEAGNTIYF.

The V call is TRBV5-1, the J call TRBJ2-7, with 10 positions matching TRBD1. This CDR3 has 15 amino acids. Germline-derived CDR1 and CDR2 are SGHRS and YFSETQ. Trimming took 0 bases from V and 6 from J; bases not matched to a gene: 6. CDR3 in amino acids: CASSLGPGQGGEQYF. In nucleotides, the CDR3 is TGCGCCAGCAGCTTGGGCCCCGGACAGGGGGGCGAGCAGTACTTC.

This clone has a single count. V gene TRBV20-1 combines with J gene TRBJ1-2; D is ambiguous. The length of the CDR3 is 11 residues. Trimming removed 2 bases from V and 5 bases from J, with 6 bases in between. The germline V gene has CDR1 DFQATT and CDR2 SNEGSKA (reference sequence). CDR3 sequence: CSARKNYGYTF. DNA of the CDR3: TGCAGTGCTAGAAAAAATTATGGCTACACCTTC.

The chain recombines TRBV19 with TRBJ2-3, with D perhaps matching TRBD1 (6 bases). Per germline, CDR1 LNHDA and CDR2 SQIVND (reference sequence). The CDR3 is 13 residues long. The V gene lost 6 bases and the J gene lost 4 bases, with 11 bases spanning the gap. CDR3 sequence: CASRLGAADTQYF. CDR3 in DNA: TGTGCCAGTAGATTGGGGGCTGCAGATACGCAGTATTTT.

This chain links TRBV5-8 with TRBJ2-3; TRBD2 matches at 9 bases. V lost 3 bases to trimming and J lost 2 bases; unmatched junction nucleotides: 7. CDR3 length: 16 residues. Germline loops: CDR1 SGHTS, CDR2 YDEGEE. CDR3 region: CASSSGTSSYTDTQYF. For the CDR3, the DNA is TGTGCCAGCAGCTCCGGGACTAGCTCCTACACAGATACGCAGTATTTT.

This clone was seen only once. DNA for the CDR3: TGTGCCAGCAGTTCAGGGGGCTTTTACACTGAAGCTTTCTTT. Protein product: CASSSGGFYTEAFF. The chain uses TRBV2 and TRBJ1-1; 8 positions agree with TRBD1. The CDR3 runs to 14 residues. Germline CDR1 and CDR2: SNHLY and FYNNEI. V trimming: 5 bases; J trimming: 3 bases; junction bases outside the gene matches: 5.

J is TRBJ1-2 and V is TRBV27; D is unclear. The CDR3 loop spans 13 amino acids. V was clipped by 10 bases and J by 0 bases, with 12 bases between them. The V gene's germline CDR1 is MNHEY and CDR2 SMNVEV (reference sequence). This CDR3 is CATRTTPNYGYTF. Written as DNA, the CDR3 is TGTGCCACCCGGACGACTCCTAACTATGGCTACACCTTC.

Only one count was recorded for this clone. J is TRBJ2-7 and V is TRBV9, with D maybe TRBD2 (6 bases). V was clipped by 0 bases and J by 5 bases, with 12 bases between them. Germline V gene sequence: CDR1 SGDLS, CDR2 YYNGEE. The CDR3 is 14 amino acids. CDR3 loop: CASSVGGGYNEQYF. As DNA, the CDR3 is TGTGCCAGCAGCGTAGGGGGAGGCTACAACGAGCAGTACTTC.

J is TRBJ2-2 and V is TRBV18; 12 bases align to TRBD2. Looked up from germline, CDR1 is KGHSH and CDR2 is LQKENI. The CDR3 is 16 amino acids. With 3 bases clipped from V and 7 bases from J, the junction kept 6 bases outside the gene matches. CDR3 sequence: CASSPLAGGRLGELFF. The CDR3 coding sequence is TGTGCCAGCTCACCCCTAGCGGGGGGGAGACTCGGGGAGCTGTTTTTT.

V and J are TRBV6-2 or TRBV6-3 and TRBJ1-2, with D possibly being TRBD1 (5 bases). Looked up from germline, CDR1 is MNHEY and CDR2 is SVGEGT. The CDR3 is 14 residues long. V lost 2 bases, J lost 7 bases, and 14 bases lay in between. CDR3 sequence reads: CASSYNGGAGGYTF. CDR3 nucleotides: TGTGCCAGCAGTTACAATGGAGGGGCCGGTGGCTACACCTTC.

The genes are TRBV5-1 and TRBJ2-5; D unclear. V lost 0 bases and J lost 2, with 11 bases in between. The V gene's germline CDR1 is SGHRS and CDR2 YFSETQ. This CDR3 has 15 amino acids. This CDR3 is CASSLGAGEQETQYF. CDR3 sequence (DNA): TGCGCCAGCAGCTTGGGGGCCGGTGAGCAAGAGACCCAGTACTTC.

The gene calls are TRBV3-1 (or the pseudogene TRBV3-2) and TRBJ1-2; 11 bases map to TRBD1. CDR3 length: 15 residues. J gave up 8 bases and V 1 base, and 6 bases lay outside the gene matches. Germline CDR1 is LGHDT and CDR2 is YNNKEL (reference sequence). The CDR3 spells CASSQVDRGRGGYTF. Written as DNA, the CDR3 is TGTGCCAGCAGCCAAGTGGACAGGGGGCGAGGAGGCTACACCTTC.